One sample yielded the 30 T cell receptor beta chains listed below, sequenced in a study of cytotoxic CD8 clonotypes in ibrutinib-treated CLL. Clones were read by immunoSEQ multiplex PCR, and TCRdb kept only the in-frame ones, dropping some. This table holds around 310,000 clones, more than 65% found once. The source was PBMCs, collected before ibrutinib treatment. These TCRs come from a human donor with chronic lymphocytic leukemia.

V is TRBV5-1 and J is TRBJ1-1; possibly TRBD1 for D (6 bases). The length of the CDR3 is 15 residues. Per the germline V gene, CDR1 is SGHRS and CDR2 is YFSETQ. V was clipped by 0 bases and J by 0 bases, with 9 bases between them. The CDR3 nucleotides read TGCGCCAGCAGCTTGGCAGGGGACCTGAACACTGAAGCTTTCTTT. It yields the protein CASSLAGDLNTEAFF.

CDR3 sequence reads: CASSYSSWGYEQYF. The CDR3 DNA follows: TGTGCCAGCAGTTACTCGAGTTGGGGCTACGAGCAGTACTTC. The rearrangement links TRBV6-5 to TRBJ2-7; D is unresolved. V was shortened by 0 bases and J by 3 bases, with 9 bases between the two germline ends. CDR1 MNHEY and CDR2 SVGAGI come from the germline V gene. CDR3 length equals 14 residues.

The rearrangement uses TRBV9 and TRBJ2-3; the D gene is possibly TRBD1 (5 bases). Trimming shortened V by 0 bases and J by 4 bases, and 12 bases separated the two germline ends. The CDR3 sequence is 15 residues long. Germline CDR1 is SGDLS and CDR2 is YYNGEE. The CDR3 region is CASSVGGRVPDTQYF. The DNA for the CDR3 is TGTGCCAGCAGCGTAGGGGGCAGGGTCCCAGATACGCAGTATTTT. Filled out from reference TRBV9 and TRBJ2-3, the complete variable domain reads DSGVTQTPKHLITATGQRVTLRCSPRSGDLSVYWYQQSLDQGLQFLIQYYNGEERAKGNILERFSAQQFPDLHSELNLSSLELGDSALYFCASSVGGRVPDTQYFGPGTRLTVL.

V is TRBV28 and J is TRBJ2-1, with 12 bases matching TRBD2. This CDR3 region has 16 residues. Germline trimming cut 6 bases from V and 0 bases from J; bases unmatched to any gene: 3. Germline assignment: CDR1 MDHEN and CDR2 SYDVKM. This CDR3 is CASRSSGGASYNEQFF. CDR3 nucleotides: TGTGCCAGCAGATCTAGCGGGGGGGCCTCCTACAATGAGCAGTTCTTC.

The chain combines TRBV15 with TRBJ1-1; D is unclear. The CDR3 extends over 13 amino acids. CDR1 and CDR2 from the germline V gene are LNHNV and YYDKDF (reference sequence). Trimming removed 0 bases from V and 7 bases from J, with 9 bases in between. The DNA for the CDR3 is TGTGCCACCAGCAGAGATGCAGAGTTTGAAGCTTTCTTT. As protein: CATSRDAEFEAFF.

This rearrangement joins TRBV7-9 to TRBJ2-1, with 8 bases fitting TRBD2. The germline V gene has CDR1 SEHNR and CDR2 FQNEAQ (reference sequence). CDR3 length equals 16 residues. V shed 2 bases, J shed 4 bases, and the junction held 7 bases outside the gene matches. CDR3 DNA sequence: TGTGCCAGCAGCTTACTCCCTAGCGGGCAATACAATGAGCAGTTCTTC. The encoded protein is CASSLLPSGQYNEQFF.

The chain couples TRBV29-1 to TRBJ2-7, with D uncertain. With 4 bases removed from V and 3 bases from J, the gap between germline ends came to 13 bases. Germline lookup yields CDR1 SQVTM and CDR2 ANQGSEA. This CDR3 spans 13 amino acids. The CDR3 sequence is CSVVLEPDYEQYF. The CDR3 coding sequence is TGCAGCGTTGTCCTAGAGCCCGACTACGAGCAGTACTTC.

The sample holds a few counts of this clone. This chain connects TRBV5-1 to TRBJ2-7, with 8 bases that match TRBD1. The CDR3 is 14 residues long. V trimming: 2 bases; J trimming: 0 bases; junction bases outside the gene matches: 1. CDR1 is SGHRS, CDR2 YFSETQ, per germline. CDR3 region: CASSFTGGSYEQYF. As DNA, the CDR3 is TGCGCCAGCAGCTTTACAGGGGGCTCCTACGAGCAGTACTTC.

The chain employs TRBV7-3 and TRBJ2-1; TRBD2 matches at 10 bases. CDR3 length equals 16 residues. Per germline, CDR1 SGHTA and CDR2 FQGTGA. V gave up 0 bases and J gave up 9 bases; unmatched junction bases: 8. The DNA of the CDR3 is TGTGCCAGCAGCTTAACGCCCAGCGGGAGGGCGGGTGAGCAGTTCTTC. It codes for CASSLTPSGRAGEQFF.

The V gene is TRBV30, the J gene TRBJ2-2; 7 bases fit TRBD2. The trim removed 0 bases at V and 6 bases at J, leaving 1 base unmatched. The V gene's germline CDR1 is GTSNPN and CDR2 SVGIG (reference sequence). The CDR3 is 13 amino acids. In nucleotides, the CDR3 is TGTGCCTGGAGTGTACGGGGGGCCGGGGAGCTGTTTTTT. Its translation is CAWSVRGAGELFF.

The chain is built from TRBV6-5 and TRBJ1-5; D gene unclear. Trimming stripped 3 bases from V and 4 bases from J, with 7 bases between. Germline CDR1 MNHEY, CDR2 SVGAGI. The CDR3 loop spans 13 amino acids. This CDR3 is CASSYSWNQPQHF. The CDR3 nucleotides read TGTGCCAGCAGTTATAGCTGGAATCAGCCCCAGCATTTT.

This clone appeared once. The chain employs TRBV9 and TRBJ2-3; TRBD2 matches 11 bases. Germline V lookup: CDR1 SGDLS, CDR2 YYNGEE. The CDR3 contains 17 residues. Unmatched junction bases numbered 9, after V lost 2 bases and J lost 4 bases. This CDR3 is CASSVRLTSGTADTQYF. The CDR3 coding sequence is TGTGCCAGCAGCGTCCGCCTGACTAGCGGGACGGCAGATACGCAGTATTTT.

This clone was recorded once. V usage is TRBV5-4 and J usage is TRBJ2-5; 12 nucleotides agree with TRBD2. The end of the DNA aligns better with TRBJ2-7, so the J call may be wrong. Germline V lookup: CDR1 SGHNT, CDR2 YYREEE (reference sequence). This CDR3 comprises 15 residues. This CDR3 is CASSSLAGGTYEQYF. CDR3 DNA sequence: TGTGCCAGCAGCTCCCTAGCGGGAGGGACCTACGAGCAGTACTTC.

The V call is TRBV7-9, the J call TRBJ2-5, with 8 bases lining up with TRBD1. Germline V CDR1 and CDR2: SEHNR, FQNEAQ (reference sequence). CDR3 size: 14 residues. J gave up 2 bases and V 4 bases, and 3 bases lay outside the gene matches. For the CDR3, the DNA is TGTGCCAGCAGCTACCGGGACAGGCAAGAGACCCAGTACTTC. Protein product: CASSYRDRQETQYF.

In this sample, this clone turned up a few times. The chain combines TRBV7-2 with TRBJ1-2; D call uncertain. V was shortened by 1 base and J by 4 bases, with 10 bases between the two germline ends. Germline CDR1 reads SGHTA; CDR2 reads FQGNSA. The CDR3 has 14 residues. The CDR3 DNA sequence: TGTGCCAGCAGCTTAGTTGGCACCATCTATGGCTACACCTTC. This gives the protein CASSLVGTIYGYTF.

The CDR3 protein is CASSEETAGANVLTF. Here the CDR3 DNA reads TGTGCCAGCAGTGAAGAGACAGCTGGGGCCAACGTCCTGACTTTC. The chain combines TRBV2 with TRBJ2-6, with a weak D call TRBD1 (5 bases). V was trimmed by 1 base and J by 2 bases, leaving 6 bases between them. The germline gives CDR1 SNHLY, CDR2 FYNNEI. There are 15 residues in the CDR3.

V usage is TRBV30 and J usage is TRBJ2-1; TRBD2 matches at 10 bases. Germline lookup yields CDR1 GTSNPN and CDR2 SVGIG (reference sequence). V trimming: 8 bases; J trimming: 0 bases; junction bases outside the gene matches: 4. This CDR3 has 14 amino acids. CDR3 DNA: TGTGCCCCTACTAGCGGGGACTCCTACAATGAGCAGTTCTTC. Encoded protein: CAPTSGDSYNEQFF.

This clone was seen a single time. DNA for the CDR3: TGTGCCATCAGTGACCCCCGGGACAGGGGAAAAGAGACCCAGTACTTC. Amino acids: CAISDPRDRGKETQYF. The chain combines TRBV10-3 with TRBJ2-5, with TRBD1 identical over 10 bases. V lost 3 bases to trimming and J lost 3 bases; unmatched junction nucleotides: 7. Germline CDR1 is ENHRY and CDR2 is SYGVKD. This CDR3 is built from 16 residues.

The chain links TRBV7-3 to TRBJ2-7; possible D gene TRBD1, 6 bases. The V and J ends lost 5 bases and 2 bases respectively, with 16 bases between them. The CDR3 totals 15 residues. The germline V gene has CDR1 SGHTA and CDR2 FQGTGA. For the CDR3, the DNA is TGTGCCAGCAGCCCCGGGATGGGGGACACCTACGAGCAGTACTTC. Its protein product is CASSPGMGDTYEQYF. The variable domain in full, completed from reference TRBV7-3 and TRBJ2-7, reads GAGVSQTPSNKVTEKGKYVELRCDPISGHTALYWYRQSLGQGPEFLIYFQGTGAADDSGLPNDRFFAVRPEGSVSTLKIQRTERGDSAVYLCASSPGMGDTYEQYFGPGTRLTVT.

The chain recombines TRBV6-5 with TRBJ2-7; a possible D gene is TRBD2 (5 bases). The CDR3 contains 15 residues. Germline V CDR1 and CDR2: MNHEY, SVGAGI. V lost 6 bases, J lost 2 bases, and 17 bases lay in between. This chain's CDR3 is CASRNEDFFTYEQYF. In DNA form, the CDR3 reads TGTGCCAGCAGAAACGAGGACTTCTTTACCTACGAGCAGTACTTC.

The rearrangement uses TRBV2 and TRBJ1-1; weak D call: TRBD1 (5 bases). The CDR3 has 16 amino acids. V gave up 3 bases and J gave up 7 bases, with 21 bases separating them. Germline V lookup: CDR1 SNHLY, CDR2 FYNNEI. The CDR3 region has the DNA TGTGCCAGCAGTGATGAAAGAGATTGGACACGCTTTGAAGCTTTCTTT. This sequence encodes CASSDERDWTRFEAFF.

V is TRBV20-1 and J is TRBJ2-7, with 9 bases matching TRBD2. The V and J ends lost 7 bases and 3 bases, in that order; junction bases with no gene match: 1. There are 11 residues in the CDR3. Germline lookup yields CDR1 DFQATT and CDR2 SNEGSKA (reference sequence). CDR3 in DNA: TGCAGTGGTAGCGGGAGCTACGAGCAGTACTTC. This codes for CSGSGSYEQYF.

The rearrangement uses TRBV27 and TRBJ2-1, with a weak D call TRBD2 (7 bases). Per germline, CDR1 MNHEY and CDR2 SMNVEV (reference sequence). The CDR3 runs to 17 residues. The V end lost 0 bases, the J end lost 8 bases, and 20 bases lay between the germline ends. The CDR3, as DNA: TGTGCCAGCAGTTTATCGGGGACCGGGGGGCCAAAGGATGAGCAGTTCTTC. Encoded protein: CASSLSGTGGPKDEQFF.

The J gene is TRBJ2-1, the V gene TRBV11-3, with D tentatively TRBD1 or TRBD2 (7 bases each). Germline assignment: CDR1 SGHNT and CDR2 YENEEA. V lost 5 bases to trimming and J lost 4 bases, with 21 bases between them. CDR3 length: 17 residues. CDR3 bases: TGTGCCAGCAGCCTACCGACAGGGAGGGGGGGGTACAATGAGCAGTTCTTC. This gives the protein CASSLPTGRGGYNEQFF.

The rearrangement links TRBV27 to TRBJ2-7, with 8 bases fitting TRBD1. Germline V gene lookup returns CDR1 MNHEY and CDR2 SMNVEV (reference sequence). V shed 6 bases, J shed 7 bases, and the junction held 8 bases outside the gene matches. This CDR3 has 13 residues. The CDR3 DNA reads as TGTGCCAGCAGAGGAACAGGGGGTCTGGAGCAGTACTTC. This sequence encodes CASRGTGGLEQYF.

The chain is built from TRBV4-3 and TRBJ2-1, with no clear D. CDR1 LGHNA and CDR2 YSLEER come from the germline V gene. This CDR3 spans 18 amino acids. V was shortened by 1 base and J by 0 bases, with 16 bases between the two germline ends. The CDR3: CASSQATQIPSSYNEQFF. The CDR3 bases are TGCGCCAGCAGCCAAGCCACCCAAATACCTAGCTCCTACAATGAGCAGTTCTTC.

This chain uses TRBV2 with TRBJ2-7; D call uncertain. Germline V CDR1 and CDR2: SNHLY, FYNNEI. This CDR3 comprises 16 residues. Trimming stripped 2 bases from V and 4 bases from J, with 18 bases between. In DNA, the CDR3 is TGTGCCAGCAGTGAATTCGAGAGCGACCGTAGATACGAGCAGTACTTC. It encodes CASSEFESDRRYEQYF.

V and J are TRBV2 and TRBJ2-2; D may be TRBD2 (5 bases). This CDR3 has 14 residues. Per the germline V gene, CDR1 is SNHLY and CDR2 is FYNNEI. Trimming removed 6 bases at V and 5 bases at J, with 13 bases between. CDR3 sequence: CASSAEVLTGELFF. Here the CDR3 DNA reads TGTGCCAGCAGCGCGGAGGTTCTAACCGGGGAGCTGTTTTTT.

In its sample, this clone was seen once. The chain links TRBV6-5 to TRBJ1-2, with D uncertain. Germline-derived CDR1 and CDR2 are MNHEY and SVGAGI. The CDR3 has 14 amino acids. Trimming took off 1 base at V and 2 bases at J, with 8 bases between the two ends. DNA for the CDR3: TGTGCCAGCAGTTACTGGGGTCTCAACTATGGCTACACCTTC. This encodes CASSYWGLNYGYTF.

This clone appeared a few times. This chain connects TRBV27 to TRBJ2-1, with D maybe TRBD2 (5 bases). Germline CDR1 is MNHEY and CDR2 is SMNVEV (reference sequence). The CDR3 sequence is 15 residues long. Trimming stripped 5 bases from V and 0 bases from J, with 11 bases between. DNA of the CDR3: TGTGCCAGCAGTCAAGGACTTAGCTCCTACAATGAGCAGTTCTTC. Its protein product is CASSQGLSSYNEQFF.